These T cell receptor beta chains were read from a single sample in a study of radiation and T cells in renal cell carcinoma. TCRdb's table, derived via immunoSEQ multiplex PCR, lists solely in-frame clones and lacks some. The table has around 60,000 clones, 70% to 80% seen once. The sample consisted of blood, taken from a patient whose treatment included radiotherapy and nephrectomy. These receptors all come from a man between 60 and 75 years old with renal cell carcinoma. Both conserved end residues are part of each CDR3. A D gene is named only where the DNA matches it firmly. Clone size, where shown, is once, few, many, or a class for clones that have expanded.

15	TRBV19	NA	TRBJ2-6	NA	TGTGCCAGTAGTTCTCAGGGTGCTGGGGCCAACGTCCTGACTTTC	CASSSQGAGANVLTF
14	TRBV6-1	NA	TRBJ1-3	NA	TGTGCCAGCATCTGGGGGGGGTCTGGAAACACCATATATTTT	CASIWGGSGNTIYF
18	TRBV9	NA	TRBJ1-2	NA	TGTGCCAGCAGCCCGGGGGACTGGGGCCTCGGAAGAGGGTATGGCTACACCTTC	CASSPGDWGLGRGYGYTF
15	TRBV9	NA	TRBJ2-2	NA	TGTGCCAGCAGCGTAATACACGAGGCGGGCGGGGAGCTGTTTTTT	CASSVIHEAGGELFF
15	TRBV18	TRBD1	TRBJ2-5	NA	TGTGCCAGCTCACCAGCTAGGGGGCTCCAGGAGACCCAGTACTTC	CASSPARGLQETQYF
13	TRBV9	NA	TRBJ1-4	once	TGTGCCAGCAGCGTAGGAGCTAATGAAAAACTGTTTTTT	CASSVGANEKLFF
15	TRBV19	NA	TRBJ2-3	NA	TGTGCCAGTAGTACAGGACTCGTTGAGACAGATACGCAGTATTTT	CASSTGLVETDTQYF
15	TRBV2	TRBD2	TRBJ2-5	NA	TGTGCCAGCAGTGGAGAGCGGGGGGGGCAAGAGACCCAGTACTTC	CASSGERGGQETQYF
16	TRBV11-2	TRBD2	TRBJ2-3	NA	TGTGCCAGCAGCTTAGATCAGCGGGGGGTTTCAGATACGCAGTATTTT	CASSLDQRGVSDTQYF
11	TRBV2	NA	TRBJ2-2	NA	TGTGCCAGCGTGAAAGGGGGGGAGCTGTTTTTT	CASVKGGELFF
11	TRBV27	NA	TRBJ2-3	NA	TGTGCCAGCAGTTTGCAGGGTACGCAGTATTTT	CASSLQGTQYF
10	TRBV9	NA	TRBJ2-3	NA	TGTGCCAGCTTGGCTGATACGCAGTATTTT	CASLADTQYF
16	TRBV5-1	TRBD2	TRBJ2-1	NA	TGCGCCAGCAGCTTGATGACTAGCGCCACCTACAATGAGCAGTTCTTC	CASSLMTSATYNEQFF
20	TRBV6-1	NA	TRBJ2-1	NA	TGTGCCAGCAGTGTTGCGATAGCGGCCTTTGATCAGAGCTCCTACAATGAGCAGTTCTTC	CASSVAIAAFDQSSYNEQFF
13	TRBV30	NA	TRBJ1-4	NA	TGTGCCTGGAGTGTAAGATGGGATGAAAAACTGTTTTTT	CAWSVRWDEKLFF
15	TRBV21-1	NA	TRBJ2-2	NA	TGTGCCAGCAGCACGGTGGGAGGGCCCGCCGGGGAGCTGTTTTTT	CASSTVGGPAGELFF
15	TRBV30	TRBD2	TRBJ2-2	NA	TGTGCCTGGAGATTACGGACTAGCGGCTCCGGGGAGCTGTTTTTT	CAWRLRTSGSGELFF
18	TRBV5-1	TRBD1	TRBJ2-5	NA	TGCGCCAGCAGCTTGTCCAGACTGGGACAGTCGTTCGAAGAGACCCAGTACTTC	CASSLSRLGQSFEETQYF
14	TRBV7-6	NA	TRBJ2-3	NA	TGTGCCAGCAGCTATAGGGACACGACAGATACGCAGTATTTT	CASSYRDTTDTQYF
12	TRBV25-1	TRBD1	TRBJ2-1	NA	TGTGCCAGCAGTGACGGGACAGGAAAGGAGTTCTTC	CASSDGTGKEFF
15	TRBV7-2	TRBD1	TRBJ1-1	NA	TGTGCCAGCAGCTTAGTCGGGACAGGGGGCGGTGAAGCTTTCTTT	CASSLVGTGGGEAFF
14	TRBV5-8	NA	TRBJ1-1	NA	TGTGCCAGCAGCGAATACAGGATGAACACTGAAGCTTTCTTT	CASSEYRMNTEAFF
14	TRBV19	TRBD1	TRBJ1-4	NA	TGTGCCAGTAGTGCACAGGGGTTAGGTGAAAAACTGTTTTTT	CASSAQGLGEKLFF
16	TRBV15	NA	TRBJ1-3	NA	TGTGCCACCAGCAGAGATCGCGGAGCCTCTGGAAACACCATATATTTT	CATSRDRGASGNTIYF
14	TRBV5-6	NA	TRBJ1-3	NA	TGTGCCAGCAGCCGGACGGACTCTGGAAACACCATATATTTT	CASSRTDSGNTIYF